The 27 T cell receptor beta chains presented below share a single source sample, sequenced in a study of T-cell reconstitution after alpha-beta-depleted transplantation in children. Unique molecular identifiers were incorporated when the TCRbeta library was constructed. MiXCR was run by TCRdb on the PCR reads, yielding one entry per CDR3 protein. Of hundreds of thousands of distinct CDR3 sequences listed, just over 7.5% are singletons. These receptors are not linked to any known antigen. Study-level findings and limits: From newly produced T cells came most of the T-cell counts and diversity one year after transplant.

The sample in question was peripheral blood, obtained 360 days after TCRalphabeta/CD19-depleted stem cell transplant. These receptors came from a female patient between 2 and 15 years old who had a stem cell transplant for Fanconi anemia, so the T cells may come from the graft donor.

V and J are TRBV20-1 and TRBJ2-5, with TRBD1 as a possible D gene (6 bases). The CDR3 covers 15 residues. Looked up from germline, CDR1 is DFQATT and CDR2 is SNEGSKA (reference sequence). V was trimmed by 3 bases and J by 4 bases, leaving 18 bases between them. The CDR3 loop is CSASSPRGKGETQYF. The CDR3 DNA sequence: TGCAGTGCTAGCTCCCCCAGGGGCAAGGGAGAGACCCAGTACTTC.

This chain uses TRBV6-5 with TRBJ2-1; 13 positions agree with TRBD2. Per the germline V gene, CDR1 is MNHEY and CDR2 is SVGAGI. V lost 6 bases and J lost 0; bases outside the gene matches: 2. There are 16 residues in the CDR3. This CDR3 reads CASRGLAGSSYNEQFF. The CDR3 bases are TGTGCCAGCAGGGGACTAGCGGGGAGCTCCTACAATGAGCAGTTCTTC.

The sample holds many counts of this clonotype. V gene TRBV24-1 combines with J gene TRBJ1-4; D is uncertain. The CDR3 spans 13 residues. Trimming shortened V by 3 bases and J by 8 bases, and 9 bases separated the two germline ends. Germline CDR1 reads KGHDR; CDR2 reads SFDVKD. In nucleotides, the CDR3 is TGTGCCACCAGTGATCGCGATGTGGAAAAACTGTTTTTT. Translated, it gives CATSDRDVEKLFF.

With regard to this clonotype: This clone may be a read error of a much larger clone one base away. The chain joins TRBV9 to TRBJ2-7; D unresolved. The ends were cut back, 0 bases at V and 5 bases at J, with 9 bases in the middle. The CDR3 contains 13 residues. Germline assignment: CDR1 SGDLS and CDR2 YYNGEE. The chain's CDR3 is CASSVGLRDEQYF. CDR3 sequence (DNA): TGTGCCAGCAGCGTAGGCCTAAGGGACGAGCAGTACTTC.

There are many counts of this clonotype. The gene calls are TRBV11-2 and TRBJ2-5; TRBD1 matches at 10 bases. V shed 1 base and J 2 bases; nucleotides not matched to a gene: 7. CDR1 SGHAT and CDR2 FQNNGV come from the germline V gene. This CDR3 is 17 amino acids long. The CDR3 DNA follows: TGTGCCAGCAGCTTAGTAGCCCGGGACAGGGGTCAAGAGACCCAGTACTTC. Encoded protein: CASSLVARDRGQETQYF.

This clonotype has only a few counts. The V call is TRBV5-1, the J call TRBJ2-5; 10 bases are shared with TRBD2. The CDR3 spans 17 residues. V gave up 6 bases and J gave up 5 bases; unmatched junction bases: 16. Germline CDR1 and CDR2: SGHRS and YFSETQ. The CDR3 DNA reads as TGCGCCAGCATCGATCGAGGAGCTAGCGGGGGCCATGAGACCCAGTACTTC. It encodes CASIDRGASGGHETQYF.

In this sample, this clonotype turned up a few times. This sequence joins TRBV11-2 and TRBJ2-6, with 7 bases aligning to TRBD1. The germline CDR1 and CDR2 sequences are SGHAT and FQNNGV. The CDR3 contains 18 residues. Losses at the gene ends were 5 bases for V and 0 bases for J; bases not matched to a gene: 10. The DNA for the CDR3 is TGTGCCAGCAGCCCAACCGGGACAGCGGTCTCTGGGGCCAACGTCCTGACTTTC. Translation gives CASSPTGTAVSGANVLTF.

The CDR3 loop is CASSQRLQGLGTDTQYF. In nucleotides, the CDR3 is TGTGCCAGCAGCCAACGACTTCAGGGTCTGGGCACAGATACGCAGTATTTT. The chain carries TRBV14 and TRBJ2-3; the D gene is possibly TRBD1 (5 bases). The CDR3 loop spans 17 amino acids. Deletions cut 2 bases from V and 1 base from J, with 16 bases between. Germline assignment: CDR1 SGHDN and CDR2 FVKESK.

This clonotype was recorded many times. V gene TRBV7-2 combines with J gene TRBJ2-7; 11 bases map to TRBD2. V was pared by 1 base and J by 2 bases, with 4 bases of the junction left unmatched. Germline values: CDR1 SGHTA, CDR2 FQGNSA. There are 16 residues in the CDR3. The CDR3 sequence is CASSLGLAGIPYEQYF. The CDR3 coding sequence is TGTGCCAGCAGCTTAGGACTAGCGGGGATACCCTACGAGCAGTACTTC.

This clonotype turned up a few times. V and J are TRBV6-2 or TRBV6-3 and TRBJ2-1; D is uncertain. Germline-derived CDR1 and CDR2 are MNHEY and SVGEGT. V lost 4 bases and J 4 bases, leaving 14 bases between the germline ends. The length of the CDR3 is 15 residues. The CDR3 DNA is TGTGCCAGCAGTTCCACCATGGGGTCATACAATGAGCAGTTCTTC. Its protein product is CASSSTMGSYNEQFF.

This clonotype was recorded at least ten times. This chain connects TRBV11-2 to TRBJ2-7; TRBD2 agrees at 7 bases. Germline CDR1 is SGHAT and CDR2 is FQNNGV. Unmatched junction bases numbered 8, after V lost 3 bases and J lost 3 bases. The CDR3 length is 15 residues. The CDR3 sequence: CASSFTRRGDYEQYV. The CDR3 DNA reads TGTGCCAGCAGCTTTACCCGCCGGGGGGACTACGAGCAGTACGTC.

This clonotype was recorded a few times. The CDR3, as DNA: TGTGCCTGGAGTGCGGGGACTCAGCCCCAGCATTTT. Protein sequence: CAWSAGTQPQHF. This chain uses TRBV30 with TRBJ1-5; D may be TRBD1 (5 bases). Germline CDR1 reads GTSNPN; CDR2 reads SVGIG (reference sequence). The CDR3 is 12 amino acids. Trimming cost V 1 base and J 6 bases, with 7 bases left between them.

This chain connects TRBV5-6 to TRBJ1-4; D uncertain. Germline values: CDR1 SGHDT, CDR2 YYEEEE. CDR3 length equals 15 residues. V was pared by 4 bases and J by 5 bases, with 15 bases between. The CDR3 spells CASSPLSGKNEKLFF. CDR3 in DNA: TGTGCCAGCAGCCCGCTGAGTGGGAAGAATGAAAAACTGTTTTTT.

There are many counts of this clonotype. The chain recombines TRBV12-3 or TRBV12-4 with TRBJ2-1; no clear D gene. V lost 1 base and J lost 9, with 7 bases in between. The CDR3 has 12 residues. The CDR3 region is CASSLGEAEQFF. CDR3 in DNA: TGTGCCAGCAGTTTAGGCGAGGCTGAGCAGTTCTTC.

This clonotype occurred many times. This rearrangement joins TRBV28 to TRBJ1-6; D not certain. The germline V and J ends were trimmed by 3 bases and 12 bases, with 12 bases remaining between them. Germline V gene data show CDR1 as MDHEN and CDR2 as SYDVKM. The CDR3 contains 13 residues. In DNA form, the CDR3 reads TGTGCCAGCAGTTTCAGAGGGATTAGACCCCTCCACTTT. It encodes CASSFRGIRPLHF.

This clonotype was seen many times. This chain links TRBV12-3 or TRBV12-4 with TRBJ2-2; D assignment may be TRBD1 or TRBD2 (6 bases each). V lost 6 bases and J 3 bases, leaving 17 bases between the germline ends. CDR3 size: 16 residues. Written as DNA, the CDR3 is TGTGCCAGCAGCCCGCGGGACACCGTCTACACCGGGGAGCTGTTTTTT. As protein: CASSPRDTVYTGELFF.

Note on this clonotype: This could be a read error, since a much larger clone is one nucleotide away. This likely comes from a read error, as the CDR3 has no conserved phenylalanine or tryptophan at its end. This chain connects TRBV5-1 to TRBJ2-5; D might be TRBD2 (5 bases). Trimming took off 0 bases at V and 1 base at J, with 10 bases between the two ends. Germline V lookup: CDR1 SGHRS, CDR2 YFSETQ. The CDR3 totals 15 residues. The CDR3 DNA is TGCGCCAGCAGCTTGGGACTTCGGGGCCAAGAGACCCAGTACTCC. Protein sequence: CASSLGLRGQETQYS.

This clonotype was counted once. The chain has TRBV14 and TRBJ2-3; TRBD2 is a possible D gene (5 bases). Germline loops: CDR1 SGHDN, CDR2 FVKESK. This CDR3 contains 17 residues. V was pared by 0 bases and J by 6 bases, with 19 bases between. This chain's CDR3 is CASSQDVAGEIADTQYF. The CDR3 bases are TGTGCCAGCAGCCAAGATGTGGCAGGCGAGATAGCGGATACGCAGTATTTT.

The V call is TRBV7-6, the J call TRBJ1-6; perhaps TRBD1 as D (6 bases). The germline V gene has CDR1 SGHVS and CDR2 FNYEAQ. The length of the CDR3 is 15 residues. V was clipped by 5 bases and J by 11 bases, with 19 bases between them. CDR3 protein: CASSPGGPRNAPLHF. DNA of the CDR3: TGTGCCAGCAGCCCCGGGGGGCCAAGGAATGCACCCCTCCACTTT.

This rearrangement joins TRBV12-3 or TRBV12-4 to TRBJ2-7; 8 bases agree with TRBD2. V lost 4 bases to trimming and J lost 6 bases; unmatched junction nucleotides: 8. The CDR3 contains 14 residues. CDR3 region: CASSYAGTRSEQYF. The CDR3 DNA follows: TGTGCCAGCAGTTATGCCGGGACTAGAAGCGAGCAGTACTTC.

This clonotype appeared many times. The CDR3 here is CASSESYGYTF. The CDR3, as DNA: TGTGCCAGCAGTGAGAGCTATGGCTACACCTTC. The chain recombines TRBV25-1 with TRBJ1-2, with D unclear. Trimming removed 3 bases at V and 4 bases at J, with 3 bases between. The CDR3 sequence is 11 residues long. The germline V gene encodes CDR1 MGHDK and CDR2 SYGVNS.

This clonotype was seen at least ten times. The chain combines TRBV9 with TRBJ2-1; 7 bases agree with TRBD2. The length of the CDR3 is 15 residues. In germline, CDR1 is SGDLS, CDR2 YYNGEE. V lost 0 bases and J lost 2; bases outside the gene matches: 2. The CDR3 sequence is CASSVGGRAYNEQFF. The CDR3 DNA reads as TGTGCCAGCAGCGTAGGGGGGAGGGCCTACAATGAGCAGTTCTTC.

This clonotype occurred many times. CDR3 sequence: CASSSWRSSYNEQFF. The CDR3 DNA reads TGTGCCAGCAGCTCCTGGAGGAGCTCCTACAATGAGCAGTTCTTC. The V call is TRBV7-9, the J call TRBJ2-1; D may be TRBD2 (5 bases). The V end lost 4 bases, the J end lost 0 bases, and 10 bases lay between the germline ends. Germline assignment: CDR1 SEHNR and CDR2 FQNEAQ (reference sequence). This CDR3 has 15 residues. Based on the CDR3 plus reference TRBV7-9 and TRBJ2-1, the full variable domain is DTGVSQNPRHKITKRGQNVTFRCDPISEHNRLYWYRQTLGQGPEFLTYFQNEAQLEKSRLLSDRFSAERPKGSFSTLEIQRTEQGDSAMYLCASSSWRSSYNEQFFGPGTRLTVL.

This clonotype was detected ten times or more. The V and J genes are TRBV7-2 and TRBJ1-6; TRBD1 aligns across 7 bases. This CDR3 is built from 12 residues. J gave up 16 bases and V 1 base, and 4 bases lay outside the gene matches. The germline V gene encodes CDR1 SGHTA and CDR2 FQGNSA. The CDR3 DNA reads as TGTGCCAGCAGCTTAGATTACAGGGGACTCCACTTT. Translation: CASSLDYRGLHF.

This clonotype was counted at least ten times. The chain couples TRBV7-3 to TRBJ2-5, with TRBD2 as a possible D gene (7 bases). The CDR3 extends over 14 amino acids. V lost 2 bases and J 5 bases, leaving 12 bases between the germline ends. Germline V gene lookup returns CDR1 SGHTA and CDR2 FQGTGA. As DNA, the CDR3 is TGTGCCAGCAGCTTAGGGGGGGCGCGGGAGACCCAGTACTTC. This encodes CASSLGGARETQYF.

This clonotype was detected a few times. The V gene is TRBV12-3 or TRBV12-4, the J gene TRBJ1-3; D call uncertain. With 2 bases removed from V and 0 bases from J, the gap between germline ends came to 17 bases. The CDR3 length is 18 residues. The CDR3 region is CASSLRPLQTLSGNTIYF. The CDR3 DNA reads TGTGCCAGCAGTTTACGACCTTTGCAGACGCTCTCTGGAAACACCATATATTTT.

The genes are TRBV5-1 and TRBJ1-2; no clear D. With 5 bases removed from V and 2 bases from J, the gap between germline ends came to 16 bases. Germline loops: CDR1 SGHRS, CDR2 YFSETQ. This CDR3 has 15 residues. The CDR3 region is CASSYGPTGNYGYTF. DNA of the CDR3: TGCGCCAGCAGTTACGGCCCGACCGGGAACTATGGCTACACCTTC.